This T cell receptor (beta chain) was recorded in a study of identical twins. General observations from the study: A lower insertion count was a feature of abundant cord blood beta clonotypes, with no such feature in memory repertoires. Because invariant MAIT and iNKT cells could be present, zero-insertion analyses could be partly confounded.

From the 5' RACE reads, TCRdb called clonotypes with MiXCR, one entry per CDR3 protein. This sample carries 260,000 or so distinct CDR3 sequences, 6% to 8% of them seen once, and the ten largest clones take roughly 5%. In this sample, this clonotype turned up a few times. Its antigen is as yet unknown. The CDR3 covers 14 residues. Germline V gene lookup returns CDR1 SGHVS and CDR2 FQNEAQ. V lost 5 bases, J lost 6 bases, and 13 bases lay in between. These data were likewise used in another study, on yellow fever vaccine responses in identical twins. From that study: Twins showed a vaccine T cell response that reportedly seemed partly convergent, partly personalized.

V is TRBV7-8 and J is TRBJ2-2; D unresolved. The specimen sequenced was CD8+ T cells sorted from blood. The TCR comes from a young woman in good health. The DNA for the CDR3 is TGTGCCAGCAGCCCTACTCCCCTTGCCGGGGAGCTGTTTTTT. Its translation: CASSPTPLAGELFF.